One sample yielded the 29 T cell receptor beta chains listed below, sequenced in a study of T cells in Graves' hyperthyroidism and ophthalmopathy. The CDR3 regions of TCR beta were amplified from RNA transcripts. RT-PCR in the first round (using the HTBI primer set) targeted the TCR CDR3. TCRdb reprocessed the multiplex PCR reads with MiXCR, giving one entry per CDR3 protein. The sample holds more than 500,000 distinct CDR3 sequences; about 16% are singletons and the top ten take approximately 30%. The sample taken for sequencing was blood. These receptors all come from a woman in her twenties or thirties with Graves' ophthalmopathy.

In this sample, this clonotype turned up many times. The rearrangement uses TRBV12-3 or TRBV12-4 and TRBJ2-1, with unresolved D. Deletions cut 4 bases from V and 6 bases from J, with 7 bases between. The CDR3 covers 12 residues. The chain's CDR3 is CASSYVGNEQFF. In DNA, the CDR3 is TGTGCCAGCAGTTACGTGGGCAATGAGCAGTTCTTC.

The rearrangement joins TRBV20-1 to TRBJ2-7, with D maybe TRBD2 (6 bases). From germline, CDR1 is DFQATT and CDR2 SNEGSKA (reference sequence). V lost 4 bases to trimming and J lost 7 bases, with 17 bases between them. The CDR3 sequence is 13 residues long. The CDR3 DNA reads TGCAGTGCTAACCGGGACTTCTTAGGGGAGCAGTACTTC. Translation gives CSANRDFLGEQYF.

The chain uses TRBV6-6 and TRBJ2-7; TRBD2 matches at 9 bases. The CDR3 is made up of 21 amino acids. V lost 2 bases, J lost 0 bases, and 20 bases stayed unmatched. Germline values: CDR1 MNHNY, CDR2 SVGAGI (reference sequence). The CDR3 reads CASSYTDSSGRAPRGSYEQYF. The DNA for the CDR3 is TGTGCCAGCAGTTACACTGATAGTAGCGGGAGAGCCCCTAGGGGCTCCTACGAGCAGTACTTC.

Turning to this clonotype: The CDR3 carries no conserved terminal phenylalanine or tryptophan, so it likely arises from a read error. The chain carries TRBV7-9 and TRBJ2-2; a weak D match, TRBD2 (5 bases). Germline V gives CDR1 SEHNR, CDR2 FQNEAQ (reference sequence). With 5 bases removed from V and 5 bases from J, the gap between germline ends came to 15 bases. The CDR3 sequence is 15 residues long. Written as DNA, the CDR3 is TGTGCCAGCAGCCTCCAGGCCCCGGGGACCGGGGAGCTGTTTCTT. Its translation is CASSLQAPGTGELFL.

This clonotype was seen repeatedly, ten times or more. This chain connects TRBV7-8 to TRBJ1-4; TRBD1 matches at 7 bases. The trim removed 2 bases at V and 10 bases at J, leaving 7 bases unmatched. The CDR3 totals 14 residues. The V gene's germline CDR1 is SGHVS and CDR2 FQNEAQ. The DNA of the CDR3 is TGTGCCAGCAGCTTACCCCAACAGGGGAGAAAACTGTTTTTT. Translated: CASSLPQQGRKLFF.

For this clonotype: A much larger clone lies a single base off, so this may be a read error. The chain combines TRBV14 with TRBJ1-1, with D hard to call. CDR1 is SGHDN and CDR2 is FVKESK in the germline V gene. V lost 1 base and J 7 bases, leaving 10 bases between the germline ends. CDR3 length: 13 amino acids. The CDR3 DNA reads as TGTGCCAGCAGCCAAGTTAGTGGGAGTGAAGCTTTCTTT. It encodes CASSQVSGSEAFF.

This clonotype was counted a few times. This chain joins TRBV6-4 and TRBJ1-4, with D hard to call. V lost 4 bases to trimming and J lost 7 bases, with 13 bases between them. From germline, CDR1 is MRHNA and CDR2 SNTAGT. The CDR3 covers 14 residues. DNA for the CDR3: TGTGCCAGCAGTGCCCGGGCTGAGGGTGAAAAACTGTTTTTT. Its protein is CASSARAEGEKLFF.

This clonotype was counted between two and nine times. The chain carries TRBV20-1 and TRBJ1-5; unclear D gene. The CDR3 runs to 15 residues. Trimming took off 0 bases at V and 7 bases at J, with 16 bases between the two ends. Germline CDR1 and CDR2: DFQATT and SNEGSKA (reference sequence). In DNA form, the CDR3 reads TGCAGTGCTAGAGATTTTAGGAGGGCTGGCCAGCCCCAGCATTTT. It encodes CSARDFRRAGQPQHF.

In DNA form, the CDR3 reads TGTGCCATCAGGGGGACAGGGAACAATTCACCCCTCCACTTT. It specifies CAIRGTGNNSPLHF. The V and J genes are TRBV10-3 and TRBJ1-6; TRBD1 aligns across 9 bases. The germline CDR1 and CDR2 sequences are ENHRY and SYGVKD. Germline trimming cut 6 bases from V and 7 bases from J; bases unmatched to any gene: 4. There are 14 residues in the CDR3.

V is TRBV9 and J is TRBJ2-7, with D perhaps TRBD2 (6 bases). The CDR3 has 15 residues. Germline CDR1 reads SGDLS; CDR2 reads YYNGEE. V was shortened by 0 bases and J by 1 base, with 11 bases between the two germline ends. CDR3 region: CASSVVGDLSYEQYF. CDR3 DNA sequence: TGTGCCAGCAGCGTAGTAGGGGACTTGTCCTACGAGCAGTACTTC.

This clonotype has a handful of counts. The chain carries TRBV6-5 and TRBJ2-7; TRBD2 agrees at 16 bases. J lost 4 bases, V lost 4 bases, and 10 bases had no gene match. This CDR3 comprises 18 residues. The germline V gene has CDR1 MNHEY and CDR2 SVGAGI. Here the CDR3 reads CASSSPGLAGGLFYEQYF. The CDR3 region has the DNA TGTGCCAGCAGTTCCCCGGGACTAGCGGGAGGGTTGTTTTACGAGCAGTACTTC.

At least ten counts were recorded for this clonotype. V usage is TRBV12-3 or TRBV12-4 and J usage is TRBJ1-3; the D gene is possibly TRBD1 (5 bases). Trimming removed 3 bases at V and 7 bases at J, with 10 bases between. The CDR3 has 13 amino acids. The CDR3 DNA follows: TGTGCCAGCAGTTTTGCCCCAGGGAACACCATATATTTT. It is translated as CASSFAPGNTIYF.

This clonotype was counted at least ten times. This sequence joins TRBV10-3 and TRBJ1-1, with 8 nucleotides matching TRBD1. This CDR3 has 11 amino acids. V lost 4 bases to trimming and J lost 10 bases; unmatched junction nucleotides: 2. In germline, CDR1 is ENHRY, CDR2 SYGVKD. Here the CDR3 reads CAISGRGRAFF. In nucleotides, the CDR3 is TGTGCCATCAGTGGCAGGGGGCGAGCTTTCTTT.

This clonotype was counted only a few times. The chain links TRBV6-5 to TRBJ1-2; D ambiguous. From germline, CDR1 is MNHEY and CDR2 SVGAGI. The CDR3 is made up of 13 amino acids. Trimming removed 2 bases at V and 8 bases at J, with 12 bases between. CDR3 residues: CASSYDAGSGYTF. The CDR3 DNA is TGTGCCAGCAGTTACGATGCGGGGTCCGGCTACACCTTC.

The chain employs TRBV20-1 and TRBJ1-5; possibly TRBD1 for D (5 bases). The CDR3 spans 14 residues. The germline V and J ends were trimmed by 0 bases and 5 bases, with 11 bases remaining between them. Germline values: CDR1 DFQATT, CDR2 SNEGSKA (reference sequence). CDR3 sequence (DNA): TGCAGTGCTAGAGAATCAGGGTTGGATCAGCCCCAGCATTTT. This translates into CSARESGLDQPQHF.

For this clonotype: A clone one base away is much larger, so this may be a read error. CDR3 protein: CAGSPRGSTNEKLFF. The CDR3 DNA reads TGTGCCGGCTCACCACGGGGGTCGACTAATGAAAAACTGTTTTTT. The V and J genes are TRBV18 and TRBJ1-4; maybe TRBD1 (5 bases). Germline V gene lookup returns CDR1 KGHSH and CDR2 LQKENI. This CDR3 is built from 15 residues.

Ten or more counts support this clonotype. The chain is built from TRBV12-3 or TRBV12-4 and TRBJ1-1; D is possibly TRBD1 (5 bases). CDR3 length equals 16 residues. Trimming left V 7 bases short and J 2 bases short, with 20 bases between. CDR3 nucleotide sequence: TGTGCCAGCATTCGTGCGATCGACAGCCCAAACACTGAAGCTTTCTTT. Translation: CASIRAIDSPNTEAFF.

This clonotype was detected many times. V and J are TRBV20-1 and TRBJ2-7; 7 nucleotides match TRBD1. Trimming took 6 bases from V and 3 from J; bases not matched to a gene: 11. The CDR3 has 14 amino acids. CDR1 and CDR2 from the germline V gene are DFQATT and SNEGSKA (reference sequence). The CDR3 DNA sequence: TGCAGTGCGCTTCAGACAGGGAAGGACTACGAGCAGTACTTC. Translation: CSALQTGKDYEQYF.

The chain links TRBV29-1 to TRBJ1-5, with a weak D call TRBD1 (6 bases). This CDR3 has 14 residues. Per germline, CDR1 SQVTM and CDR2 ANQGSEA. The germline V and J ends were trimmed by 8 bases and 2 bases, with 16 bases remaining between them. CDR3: CSFLQGGGNQPQHF. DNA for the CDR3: TGCAGCTTCTTACAGGGCGGGGGCAATCAGCCCCAGCATTTT.

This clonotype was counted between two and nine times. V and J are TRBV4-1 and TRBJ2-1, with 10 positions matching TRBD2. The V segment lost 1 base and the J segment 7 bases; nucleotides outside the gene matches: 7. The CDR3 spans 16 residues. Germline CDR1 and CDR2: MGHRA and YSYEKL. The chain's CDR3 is CASSQVELGLANEQFF. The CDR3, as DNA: TGCGCCAGCAGCCAAGTGGAACTGGGACTAGCGAATGAGCAGTTCTTC.

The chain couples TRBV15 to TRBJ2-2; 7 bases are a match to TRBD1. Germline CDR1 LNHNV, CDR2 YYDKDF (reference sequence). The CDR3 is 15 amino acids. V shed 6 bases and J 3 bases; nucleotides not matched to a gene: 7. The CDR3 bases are TGTGCCACCAGATCAGGACAGGCTGACACCGGGGAGCTGTTTTTT. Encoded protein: CATRSGQADTGELFF.

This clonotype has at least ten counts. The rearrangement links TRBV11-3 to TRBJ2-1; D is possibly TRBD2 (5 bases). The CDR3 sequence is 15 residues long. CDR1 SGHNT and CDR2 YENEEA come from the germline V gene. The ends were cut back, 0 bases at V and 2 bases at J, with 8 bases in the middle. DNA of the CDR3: TGTGCCAGCAGCTTAGATGGCGGGCCCTACAATGAGCAGTTCTTC. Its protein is CASSLDGGPYNEQFF.

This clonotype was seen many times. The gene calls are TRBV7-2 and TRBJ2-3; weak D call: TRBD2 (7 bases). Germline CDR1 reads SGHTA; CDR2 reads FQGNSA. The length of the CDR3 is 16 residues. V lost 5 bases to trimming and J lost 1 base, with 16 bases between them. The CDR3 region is CASSLGKGGGTDTQYF. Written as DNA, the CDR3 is TGTGCCAGCAGCCTGGGGAAGGGGGGGGGCACAGATACGCAGTATTTT.

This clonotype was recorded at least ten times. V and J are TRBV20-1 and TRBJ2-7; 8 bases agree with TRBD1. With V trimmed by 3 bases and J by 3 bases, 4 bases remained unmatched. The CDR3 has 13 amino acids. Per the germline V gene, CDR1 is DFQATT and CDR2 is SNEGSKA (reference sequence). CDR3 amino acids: CSASQGAGYEQYF. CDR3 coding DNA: TGCAGTGCTAGTCAGGGGGCGGGCTACGAGCAGTACTTC.

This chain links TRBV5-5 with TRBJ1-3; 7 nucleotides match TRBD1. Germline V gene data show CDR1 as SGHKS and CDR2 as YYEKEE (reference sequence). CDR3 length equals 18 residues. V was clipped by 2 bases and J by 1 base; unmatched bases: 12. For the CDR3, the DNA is TGTGCCAGCAGCTTTCTGACAGGGTCAAGGACTTCTGGAAACACCATATATTTT. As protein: CASSFLTGSRTSGNTIYF.

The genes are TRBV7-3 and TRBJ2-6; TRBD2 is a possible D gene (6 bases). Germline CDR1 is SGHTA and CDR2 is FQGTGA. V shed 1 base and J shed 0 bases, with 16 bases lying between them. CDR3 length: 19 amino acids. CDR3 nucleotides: TGTGCCAGCAGCTTAATTGGTGGGGAGGCGACCTCTGGGGCCAACGTCCTGACTTTC. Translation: CASSLIGGEATSGANVLTF.

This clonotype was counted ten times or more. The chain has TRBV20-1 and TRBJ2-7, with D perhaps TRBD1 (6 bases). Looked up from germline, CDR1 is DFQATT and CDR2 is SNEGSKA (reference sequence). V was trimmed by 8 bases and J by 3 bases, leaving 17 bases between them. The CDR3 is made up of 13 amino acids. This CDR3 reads CSPIRTGHYEQYF. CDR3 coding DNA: TGCAGTCCGATCCGTACAGGGCACTACGAGCAGTACTTC.

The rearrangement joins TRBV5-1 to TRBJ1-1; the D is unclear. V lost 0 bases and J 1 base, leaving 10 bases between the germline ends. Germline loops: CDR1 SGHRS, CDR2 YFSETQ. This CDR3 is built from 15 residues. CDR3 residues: CASSLADISNTEAFF. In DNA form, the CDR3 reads TGCGCCAGCAGCTTGGCGGATATCTCGAACACTGAAGCTTTCTTT.

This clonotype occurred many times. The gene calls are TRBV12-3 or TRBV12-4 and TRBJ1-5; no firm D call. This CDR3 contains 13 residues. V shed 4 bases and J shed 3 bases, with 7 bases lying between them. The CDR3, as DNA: TGTGCCAGCAGTTACAGTTACAATCAGCCCCAGCATTTT. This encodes CASSYSYNQPQHF.